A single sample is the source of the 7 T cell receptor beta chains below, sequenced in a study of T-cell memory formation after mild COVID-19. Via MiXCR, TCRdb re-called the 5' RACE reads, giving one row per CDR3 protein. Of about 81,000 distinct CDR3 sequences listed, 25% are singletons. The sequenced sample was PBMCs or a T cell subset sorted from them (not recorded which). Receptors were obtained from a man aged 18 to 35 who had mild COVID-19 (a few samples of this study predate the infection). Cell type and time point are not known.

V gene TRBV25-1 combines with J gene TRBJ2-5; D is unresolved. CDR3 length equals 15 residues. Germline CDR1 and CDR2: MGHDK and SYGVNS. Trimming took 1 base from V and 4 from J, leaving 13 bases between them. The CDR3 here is CASSESDGPRETQYF. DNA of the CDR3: TGTGCCAGCAGTGAATCGGATGGGCCCCGAGAGACCCAGTACTTC.

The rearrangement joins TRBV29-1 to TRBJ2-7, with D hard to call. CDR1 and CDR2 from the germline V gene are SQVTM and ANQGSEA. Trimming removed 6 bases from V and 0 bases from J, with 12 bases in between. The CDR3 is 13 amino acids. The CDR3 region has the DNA TGCAGCGTCGAATCGACTGACTCCTACGAGCAGTACTTC. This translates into CSVESTDSYEQYF.

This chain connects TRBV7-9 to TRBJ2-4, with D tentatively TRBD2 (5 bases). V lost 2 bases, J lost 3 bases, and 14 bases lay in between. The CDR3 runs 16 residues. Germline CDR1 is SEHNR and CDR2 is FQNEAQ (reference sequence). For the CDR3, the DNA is TGTGCCAGCAGCTTACCCTCTGCCAGCGGCAAAAACATTCAGTACTTC. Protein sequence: CASSLPSASGKNIQYF.

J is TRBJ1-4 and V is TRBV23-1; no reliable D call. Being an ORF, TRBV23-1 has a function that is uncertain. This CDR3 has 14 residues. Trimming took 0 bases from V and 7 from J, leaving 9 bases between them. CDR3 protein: CASSQSGQGEKLFF. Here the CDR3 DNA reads TGCGCCAGCAGTCAATCAGGGCAAGGTGAAAAACTGTTTTTT.

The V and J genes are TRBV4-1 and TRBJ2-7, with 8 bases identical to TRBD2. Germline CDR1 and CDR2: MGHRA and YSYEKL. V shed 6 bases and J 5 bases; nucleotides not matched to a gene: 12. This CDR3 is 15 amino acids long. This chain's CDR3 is CASRKGTSWSDEQYF. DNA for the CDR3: TGCGCCAGCAGAAAAGGGACTAGTTGGTCGGACGAGCAGTACTTC.

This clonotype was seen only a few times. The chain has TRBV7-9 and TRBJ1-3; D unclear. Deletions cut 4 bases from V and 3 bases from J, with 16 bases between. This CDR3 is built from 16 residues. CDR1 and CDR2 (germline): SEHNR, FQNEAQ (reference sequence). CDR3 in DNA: TGTGCCAGCAGCTCCACCTCCTCCGATAGTGGAAACACCATATATTTT. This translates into CASSSTSSDSGNTIYF.

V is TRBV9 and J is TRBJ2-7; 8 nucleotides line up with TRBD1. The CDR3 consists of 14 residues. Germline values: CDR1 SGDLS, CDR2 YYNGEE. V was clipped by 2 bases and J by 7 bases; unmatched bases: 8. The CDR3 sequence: CASSVGTGAQEQYF. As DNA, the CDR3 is TGTGCCAGCAGCGTGGGGACAGGTGCTCAAGAGCAGTACTTC. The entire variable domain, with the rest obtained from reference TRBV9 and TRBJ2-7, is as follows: DSGVTQTPKHLITATGQRVTLRCSPRSGDLSVYWYQQSLDQGLQFLIQYYNGEERAKGNILERFSAQQFPDLHSELNLSSLELGDSALYFCASSVGTGAQEQYFGPGTRLTVT.